This TCR beta chain was sequenced in a study of blood T cell repertoires in COVID-19. Study information: From the United States, Italy and Spain came samples of acute and convalescent COVID-19. T cells, B-cell-depleted T cells, or PBMCs provided the cDNA or gDNA that served as material.

As originally analysed: For nucleated cells, counts were estimated from reference gene primer amplification. The table came from immunoSEQ multiplex PCR; TCRdb's copy has only in-frame clones and leaves some out. V, J and clone size derive from that table, while D and trimming were established from the DNA sequence. The data show some 200,000 clones, almost 85% seen once. This TCR was sampled from a human donor with acute or convalescent COVID-19. The donor label of this sample is uncertain. The sequenced material came from peripheral blood.

The CDR3 loop reads CASSLQGTYNEQFF. The CDR3 DNA reads as TGCGCCAGCAGTTTACAGGGTACCTACAATGAGCAGTTCTTC. The V call is TRBV10-1, the J call TRBJ2-1, with D possibly matching TRBD1 (6 bases). CDR3 length: 14 residues. Germline lookup yields CDR1 WNHNN and CDR2 SYGVQD (reference sequence). Trimming pared 5 bases from V and 2 bases from J, leaving 10 bases between.